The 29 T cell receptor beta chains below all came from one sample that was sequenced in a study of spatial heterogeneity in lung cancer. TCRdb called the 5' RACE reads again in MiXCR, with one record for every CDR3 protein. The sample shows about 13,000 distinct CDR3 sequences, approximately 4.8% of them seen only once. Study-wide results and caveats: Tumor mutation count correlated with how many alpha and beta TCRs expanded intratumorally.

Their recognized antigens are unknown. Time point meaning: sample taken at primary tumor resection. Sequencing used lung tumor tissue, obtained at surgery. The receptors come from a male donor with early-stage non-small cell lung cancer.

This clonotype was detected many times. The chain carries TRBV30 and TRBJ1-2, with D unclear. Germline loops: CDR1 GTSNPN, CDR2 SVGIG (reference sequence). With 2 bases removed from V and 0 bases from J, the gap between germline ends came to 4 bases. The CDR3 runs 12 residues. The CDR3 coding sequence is TGTGCCTGGAGTACAACTAACTATGGCTACACCTTC. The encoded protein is CAWSTTNYGYTF.

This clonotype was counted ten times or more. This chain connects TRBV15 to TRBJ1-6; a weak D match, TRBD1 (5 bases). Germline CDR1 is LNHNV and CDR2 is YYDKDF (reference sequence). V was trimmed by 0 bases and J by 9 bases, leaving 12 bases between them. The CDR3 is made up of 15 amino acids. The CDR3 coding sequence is TGTGCCACCAGCAGAGATACGGGGGTAGGTTCACCCCTCCACTTT. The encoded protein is CATSRDTGVGSPLHF.

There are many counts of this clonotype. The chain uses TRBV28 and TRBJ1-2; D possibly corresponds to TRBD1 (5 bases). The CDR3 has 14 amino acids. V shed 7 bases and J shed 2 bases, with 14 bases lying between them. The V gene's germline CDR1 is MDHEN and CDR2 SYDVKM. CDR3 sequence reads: CASTTGDGNYGYTF. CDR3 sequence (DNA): TGTGCCAGCACCACCGGGGACGGCAACTATGGCTACACCTTC.

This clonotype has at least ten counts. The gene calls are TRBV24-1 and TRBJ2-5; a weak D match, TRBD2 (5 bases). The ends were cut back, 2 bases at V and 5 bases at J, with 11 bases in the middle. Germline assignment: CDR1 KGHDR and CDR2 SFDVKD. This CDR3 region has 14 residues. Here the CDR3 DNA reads TGTGCCACCAGTGATTCCCGGACTGGGGAGACCCAGTACTTC. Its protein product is CATSDSRTGETQYF.

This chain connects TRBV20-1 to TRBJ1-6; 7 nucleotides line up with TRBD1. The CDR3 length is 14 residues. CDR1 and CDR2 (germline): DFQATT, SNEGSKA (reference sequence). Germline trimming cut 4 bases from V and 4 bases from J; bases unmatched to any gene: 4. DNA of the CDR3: TGCAGTGCTACAGTGGGACAGTATAATTCACCCCTCCACTTT. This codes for CSATVGQYNSPLHF.

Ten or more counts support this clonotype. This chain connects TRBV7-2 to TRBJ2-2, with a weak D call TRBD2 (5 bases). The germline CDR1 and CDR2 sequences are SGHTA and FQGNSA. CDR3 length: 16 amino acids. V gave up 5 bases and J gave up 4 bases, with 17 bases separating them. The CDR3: CASSRLYGIGTGELFF. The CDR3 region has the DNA TGTGCCAGCAGCCGTCTTTACGGGATTGGCACCGGGGAGCTGTTTTTT.

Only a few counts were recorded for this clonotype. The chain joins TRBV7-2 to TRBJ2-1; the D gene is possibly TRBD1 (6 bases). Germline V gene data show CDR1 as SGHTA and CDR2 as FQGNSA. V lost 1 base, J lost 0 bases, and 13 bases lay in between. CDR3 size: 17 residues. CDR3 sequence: CASSLGGGQSSYNEQFF. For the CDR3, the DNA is TGTGCCAGCAGCTTAGGAGGGGGACAAAGCTCCTACAATGAGCAGTTCTTC.

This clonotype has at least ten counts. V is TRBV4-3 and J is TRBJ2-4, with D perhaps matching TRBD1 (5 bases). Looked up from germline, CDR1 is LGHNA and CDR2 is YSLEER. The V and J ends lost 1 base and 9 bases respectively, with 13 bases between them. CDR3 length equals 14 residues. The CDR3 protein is CASSQGRDVSIQYF. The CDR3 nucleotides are TGCGCCAGCAGCCAAGGCAGGGATGTAAGCATTCAGTACTTC.

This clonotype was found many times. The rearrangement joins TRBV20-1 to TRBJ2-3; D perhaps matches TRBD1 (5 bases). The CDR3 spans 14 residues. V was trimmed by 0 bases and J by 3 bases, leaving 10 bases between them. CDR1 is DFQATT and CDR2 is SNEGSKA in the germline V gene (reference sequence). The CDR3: CSARDQGQTDTQYF. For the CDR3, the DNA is TGCAGTGCTAGAGATCAGGGCCAGACAGATACGCAGTATTTT.

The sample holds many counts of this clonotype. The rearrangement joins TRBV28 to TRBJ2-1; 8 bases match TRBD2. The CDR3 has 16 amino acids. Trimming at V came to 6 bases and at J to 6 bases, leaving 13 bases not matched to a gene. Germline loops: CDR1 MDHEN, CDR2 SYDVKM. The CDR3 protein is CASRYSGTSRINEQFF. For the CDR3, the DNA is TGTGCCAGCAGATACTCCGGGACTAGTAGGATCAATGAGCAGTTCTTC.

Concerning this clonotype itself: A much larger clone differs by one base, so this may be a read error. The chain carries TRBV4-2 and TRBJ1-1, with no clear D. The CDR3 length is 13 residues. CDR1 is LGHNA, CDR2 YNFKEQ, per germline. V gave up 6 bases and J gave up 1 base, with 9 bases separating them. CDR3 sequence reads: CASSVSRNTEAFF. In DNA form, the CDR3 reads TGTGCCAGCAGTGTCTCGCGGAACACTGAAGCTTTCTTT.

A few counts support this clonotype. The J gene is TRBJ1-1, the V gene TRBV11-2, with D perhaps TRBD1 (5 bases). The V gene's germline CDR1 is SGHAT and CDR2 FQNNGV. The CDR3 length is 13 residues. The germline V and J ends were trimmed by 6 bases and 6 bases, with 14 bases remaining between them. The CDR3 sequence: CASSLGPPPEAFF. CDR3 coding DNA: TGTGCCAGCAGTCTGGGACCGCCGCCTGAAGCTTTCTTT.

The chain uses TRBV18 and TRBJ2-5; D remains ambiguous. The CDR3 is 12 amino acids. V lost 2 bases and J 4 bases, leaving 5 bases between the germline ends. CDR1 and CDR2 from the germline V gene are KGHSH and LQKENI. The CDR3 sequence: CASSPVPETQYF. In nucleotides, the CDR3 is TGTGCCAGCTCACCAGTTCCAGAGACCCAGTACTTC.

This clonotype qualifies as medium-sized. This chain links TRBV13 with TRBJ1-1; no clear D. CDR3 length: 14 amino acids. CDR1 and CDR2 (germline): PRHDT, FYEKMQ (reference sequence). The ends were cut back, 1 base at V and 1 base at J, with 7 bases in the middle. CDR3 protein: CASSLAPGNTEAFF. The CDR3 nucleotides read TGTGCCAGCAGCTTAGCTCCGGGGAACACTGAAGCTTTCTTT.

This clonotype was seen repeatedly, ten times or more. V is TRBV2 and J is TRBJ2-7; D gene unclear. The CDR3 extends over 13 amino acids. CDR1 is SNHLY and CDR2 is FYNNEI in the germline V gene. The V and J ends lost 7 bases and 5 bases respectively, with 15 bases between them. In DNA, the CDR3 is TGTGCCAGCACCTACCGGTCCCGGGACGAGCAGTACTTC. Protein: CASTYRSRDEQYF.

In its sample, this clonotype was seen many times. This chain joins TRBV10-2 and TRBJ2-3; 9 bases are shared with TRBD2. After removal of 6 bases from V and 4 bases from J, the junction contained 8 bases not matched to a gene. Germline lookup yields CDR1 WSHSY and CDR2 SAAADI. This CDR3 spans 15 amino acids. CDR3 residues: CASRVWRGGADTQYF. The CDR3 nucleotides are TGCGCCAGCAGGGTCTGGCGGGGGGGGGCAGATACGCAGTATTTT.

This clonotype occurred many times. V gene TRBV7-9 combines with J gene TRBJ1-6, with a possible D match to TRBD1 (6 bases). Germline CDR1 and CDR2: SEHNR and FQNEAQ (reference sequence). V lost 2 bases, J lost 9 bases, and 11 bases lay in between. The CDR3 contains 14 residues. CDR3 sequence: CASSLMQGFSPLHF. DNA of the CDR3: TGTGCCAGCAGCTTAATGCAGGGGTTTTCACCCCTCCACTTT.

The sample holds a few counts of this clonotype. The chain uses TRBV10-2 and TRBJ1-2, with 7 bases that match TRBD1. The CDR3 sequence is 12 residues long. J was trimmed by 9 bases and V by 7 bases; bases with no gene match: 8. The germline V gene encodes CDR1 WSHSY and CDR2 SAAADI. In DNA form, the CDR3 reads TGCGCCAGCAACAGAGGGGGCGGTAGCTACACCTTC. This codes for CASNRGGGSYTF.

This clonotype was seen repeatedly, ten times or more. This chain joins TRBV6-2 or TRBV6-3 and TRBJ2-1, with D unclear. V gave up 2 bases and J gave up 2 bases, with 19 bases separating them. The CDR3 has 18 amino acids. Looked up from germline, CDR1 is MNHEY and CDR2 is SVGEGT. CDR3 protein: CASSYLHPRADTYNEQFF. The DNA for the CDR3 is TGTGCCAGCAGTTACCTCCACCCCCGGGCAGACACCTACAATGAGCAGTTCTTC.

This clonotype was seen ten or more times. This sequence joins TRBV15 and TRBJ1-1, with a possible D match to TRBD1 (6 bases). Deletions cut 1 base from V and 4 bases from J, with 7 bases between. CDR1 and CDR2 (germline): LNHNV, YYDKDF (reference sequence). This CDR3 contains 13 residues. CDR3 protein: CATSRVGGTEAFF. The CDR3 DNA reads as TGTGCCACCAGCAGAGTAGGGGGCACTGAAGCTTTCTTT.

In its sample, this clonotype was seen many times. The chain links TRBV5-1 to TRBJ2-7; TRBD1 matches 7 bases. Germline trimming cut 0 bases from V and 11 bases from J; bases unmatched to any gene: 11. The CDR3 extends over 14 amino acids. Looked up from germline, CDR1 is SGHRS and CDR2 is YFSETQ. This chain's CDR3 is CASSLGDSETLEYF. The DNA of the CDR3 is TGCGCCAGCAGCTTGGGGGACAGCGAAACCCTCGAGTACTTC.

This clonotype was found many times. In DNA, the CDR3 is TGTGCCAGCAGCCACGGACAGGGCCTTGGGGAGACCCAGTACTTC. This codes for CASSHGQGLGETQYF. The chain couples TRBV11-3 to TRBJ2-5, with 8 nucleotides matching TRBD1. Germline lookup yields CDR1 SGHNT and CDR2 YENEEA. With V trimmed by 5 bases and J by 5 bases, 10 bases remained unmatched. The CDR3 is 15 amino acids.

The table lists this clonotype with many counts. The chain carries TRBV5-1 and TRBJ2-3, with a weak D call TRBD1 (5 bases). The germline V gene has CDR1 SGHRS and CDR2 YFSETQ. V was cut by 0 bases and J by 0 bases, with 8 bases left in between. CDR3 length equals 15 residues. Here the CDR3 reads CASSLGTLSTDTQYF. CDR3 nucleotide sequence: TGCGCCAGCAGCTTGGGGACATTAAGCACAGATACGCAGTATTTT.

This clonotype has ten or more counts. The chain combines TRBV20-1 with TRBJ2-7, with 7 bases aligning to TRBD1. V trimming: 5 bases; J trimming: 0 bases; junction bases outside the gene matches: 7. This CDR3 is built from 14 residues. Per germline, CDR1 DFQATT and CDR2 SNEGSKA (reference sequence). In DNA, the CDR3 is TGCAGTGCTTCGCGGCGACAGGGCTCCTACGAGCAGTACTTC. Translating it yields CSASRRQGSYEQYF.

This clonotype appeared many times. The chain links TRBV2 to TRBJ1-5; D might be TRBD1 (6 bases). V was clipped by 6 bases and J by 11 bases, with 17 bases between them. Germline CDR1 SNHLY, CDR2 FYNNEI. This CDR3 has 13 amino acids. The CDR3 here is CASSPNRVGAQHF. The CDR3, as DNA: TGTGCCAGCAGCCCCAACAGGGTAGGAGCCCAGCATTTT.

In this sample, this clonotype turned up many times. CDR3 sequence: CASSSPGARHTNEQFF. CDR3 DNA sequence: TGTGCCAGCAGTAGTCCGGGCGCCCGCCACACCAATGAGCAGTTCTTC. The chain employs TRBV7-8 and TRBJ2-1; D remains unclear. The ends were cut back, 6 bases at V and 6 bases at J, with 21 bases in the middle. CDR1 and CDR2 (germline): SGHVS, FQNEAQ. CDR3 length: 16 residues.

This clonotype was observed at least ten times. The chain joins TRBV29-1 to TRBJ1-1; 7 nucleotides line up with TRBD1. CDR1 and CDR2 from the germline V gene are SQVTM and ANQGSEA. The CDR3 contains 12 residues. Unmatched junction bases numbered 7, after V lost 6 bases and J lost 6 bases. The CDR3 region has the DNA TGCAGCGTCAAGGGGACAGAGTCTGAAGCTTTCTTT. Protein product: CSVKGTESEAFF.

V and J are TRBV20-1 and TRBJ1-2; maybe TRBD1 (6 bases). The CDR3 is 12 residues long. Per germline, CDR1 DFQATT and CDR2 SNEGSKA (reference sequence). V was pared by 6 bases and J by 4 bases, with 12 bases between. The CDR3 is CSAHTGTYGYTF. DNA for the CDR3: TGCAGTGCCCACACAGGGACCTATGGCTACACCTTC.

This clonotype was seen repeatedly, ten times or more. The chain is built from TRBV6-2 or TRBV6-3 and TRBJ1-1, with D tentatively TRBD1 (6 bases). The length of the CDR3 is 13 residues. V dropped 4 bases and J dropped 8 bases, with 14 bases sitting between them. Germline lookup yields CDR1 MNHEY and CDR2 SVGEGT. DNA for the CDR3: TGTGCCAGCAGTTTCAGGAAGGGGGGAGAAGCTTTCTTT. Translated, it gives CASSFRKGGEAFF.